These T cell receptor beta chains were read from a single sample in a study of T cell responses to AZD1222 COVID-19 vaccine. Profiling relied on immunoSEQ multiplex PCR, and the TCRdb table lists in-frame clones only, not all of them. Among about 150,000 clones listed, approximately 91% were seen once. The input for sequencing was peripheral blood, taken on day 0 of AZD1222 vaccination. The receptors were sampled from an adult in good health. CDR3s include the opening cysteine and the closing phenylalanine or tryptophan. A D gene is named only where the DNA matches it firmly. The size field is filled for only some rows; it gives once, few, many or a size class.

CDR3aa: CASSLGQGRDQPQHF
CDR3nt: TGTGCCAGCAGCTTAGGACAGGGGAGGGATCAGCCCCAGCATTTT
v_gene: TRBV7-9
d_gene: TRBD1
j_gene: TRBJ1-5
abundance: -

CDR3aa: CASSSQPGYQETQYF
CDR3nt: TGTGCCAGCAGCTCCCAACCCGGGTACCAAGAGACCCAGTACTTC
v_gene: TRBV7-3
d_gene: -
j_gene: TRBJ2-5
abundance: -

CDR3aa: CASSSNRGSGNTIYF
CDR3nt: TGTGCCAGCAGTTCCAACCGGGGGTCTGGAAACACCATATATTTT
v_gene: TRBV6-5
d_gene: -
j_gene: TRBJ1-3
abundance: once

CDR3aa: CASSDLAGSTDTQYF
CDR3nt: TGTGCCAGCAGTGACTTAGCGGGAAGCACAGATACGCAGTATTTT
v_gene: TRBV6-4
d_gene: TRBD2
j_gene: TRBJ2-3
abundance: few

CDR3aa: CASSVSGGTYNEQFF
CDR3nt: TGTGCCAGCAGCGTCAGCGGGGGAACATACAATGAGCAGTTCTTC
v_gene: TRBV9
d_gene: TRBD2
j_gene: TRBJ2-1
abundance: -

CDR3aa: CASSIGGSYEQYF
CDR3nt: TGTGCCAGTAGTATTGGCGGTTCCTACGAGCAGTACTTC
v_gene: TRBV19
d_gene: -
j_gene: TRBJ2-7
abundance: -

CDR3aa: CASTQRLEVGAEAFF
CDR3nt: TGTGCCAGCACCCAAAGGTTAGAAGTTGGCGCTGAAGCTTTCTTT
v_gene: TRBV2
d_gene: -
j_gene: TRBJ1-1
abundance: -

CDR3aa: CASSHWDRADYGYTF
CDR3nt: TGTGCCAGCTCACATTGGGACAGGGCGGACTATGGCTACACCTTC
v_gene: TRBV18
d_gene: TRBD1
j_gene: TRBJ1-2
abundance: -

CDR3aa: CASSQDRSREFGELFF
CDR3nt: TGTGCCAGCAGCCAAGATCGGAGTAGGGAGTTCGGGGAGCTGTTTTTT
v_gene: TRBV4-2
d_gene: -
j_gene: TRBJ2-2
abundance: -

CDR3aa: CASSFITASYNEQFF
CDR3nt: TGTGCCAGCAGTTTCATCACAGCGTCCTACAATGAGCAGTTCTTC
v_gene: TRBV28
d_gene: -
j_gene: TRBJ2-1
abundance: -

CDR3aa: CSTRTGRNEQYF
CDR3nt: TGCAGCACACGGACAGGGAGGAACGAGCAGTACTTC
v_gene: TRBV29-1
d_gene: TRBD1
j_gene: TRBJ2-7
abundance: -

CDR3aa: CASRKTGNEQYF
CDR3nt: TGTGCCAGCAGAAAGACAGGGAACGAGCAGTACTTC
v_gene: TRBV6-5
d_gene: TRBD1
j_gene: TRBJ2-7
abundance: few

CDR3aa: CASSLEAVSYEQYF
CDR3nt: TGTGCCAGCAGTCTGGAGGCGGTTTCCTACGAGCAGTACTTC
v_gene: TRBV5-5
d_gene: -
j_gene: TRBJ2-7
abundance: -

CDR3aa: CASSNHAGAAWNNEQFF
CDR3nt: TGTGCCAGCAGCAACCACGCGGGGGCCGCTTGGAACAATGAGCAGTTCTTC
v_gene: TRBV7-9
d_gene: -
j_gene: TRBJ2-1
abundance: -

CDR3aa: CASSKRQGGLSSGNTIYF
CDR3nt: TGTGCCAGCAGCAAAAGGCAAGGGGGCCTATCGTCTGGAAACACCATATATTTT
v_gene: TRBV7-6
d_gene: TRBD1
j_gene: TRBJ1-3
abundance: -

CDR3aa: CASSPGTNNEQFF
CDR3nt: TGTGCCAGCAGTCCCGGGACTAACAATGAGCAGTTCTTC
v_gene: TRBV6-4
d_gene: TRBD2
j_gene: TRBJ2-1
abundance: few

CDR3aa: CASSQGLGPYNEQFF
CDR3nt: TGCGCCAGCAGCCAAGGCCTGGGCCCCTACAATGAGCAGTTCTTC
v_gene: TRBV4-1
d_gene: -
j_gene: TRBJ2-1
abundance: -

CDR3aa: CASSDTGRTDTQYF
CDR3nt: TGCGCCAGCAGCGACACAGGCCGCACAGATACGCAGTATTTT
v_gene: TRBV4-1
d_gene: -
j_gene: TRBJ2-3
abundance: -

CDR3aa: CASSQSERLNTEAFF
CDR3nt: TGTGCCAGCAGCCAATCCGAACGGCTGAACACTGAAGCTTTCTTT
v_gene: TRBV16
d_gene: -
j_gene: TRBJ1-1
abundance: -

CDR3aa: CASSGAAGRDEQFF
CDR3nt: TGTGCCAGCAGCGGGGCTGCTGGTCGGGATGAGCAGTTCTTC
v_gene: TRBV7-9
d_gene: -
j_gene: TRBJ2-1
abundance: -

CDR3aa: CASSLGQGPSREQYF
CDR3nt: TGCGCCAGCAGCTTGGGACAGGGTCCCTCTCGGGAGCAGTACTTC
v_gene: TRBV5-1
d_gene: TRBD1
j_gene: TRBJ2-7
abundance: once

CDR3aa: CASSLRDSLAKNIQYF
CDR3nt: TGTGCCAGCAGCTTGCGGGACTCCCTAGCCAAAAACATTCAGTACTTC
v_gene: TRBV9
d_gene: -
j_gene: TRBJ2-4
abundance: -

CDR3aa: CASTRGGAYNSPLHF
CDR3nt: TGTGCCAGCACCAGGGGCGGGGCCTATAATTCACCCCTCCACTTT
v_gene: TRBV28
d_gene: -
j_gene: TRBJ1-6
abundance: -

CDR3aa: CASSLDQPQHF
CDR3nt: TGTGCCAGCAGTTTGGATCAGCCCCAGCATTTT
v_gene: TRBV28
d_gene: -
j_gene: TRBJ1-5
abundance: -

CDR3aa: CASSLTTGLNTDTQYF
CDR3nt: TGTGCCAGCAGTTTAACCACGGGGCTCAACACAGATACGCAGTATTTT
v_gene: TRBV27
d_gene: -
j_gene: TRBJ2-3
abundance: few

CDR3aa: CASSSRGRFNSPLHF
CDR3nt: TGTGCCAGCAGCTCCCGGGGACGTTTTAATTCACCCCTCCACTTT
v_gene: TRBV7-2
d_gene: -
j_gene: TRBJ1-6
abundance: -

CDR3aa: CASSRRGGAEFYEQYF
CDR3nt: TGTGCCAGTAGTAGAAGAGGGGGGGCCGAATTCTACGAGCAGTACTTC
v_gene: TRBV19
d_gene: -
j_gene: TRBJ2-7
abundance: -

CDR3aa: CASSQRGGRPTDTQYF
CDR3nt: TGTGCCAGCAGCCAGCGGGGGGGGCGGCCCACAGATACGCAGTATTTT
v_gene: TRBV14
d_gene: TRBD2
j_gene: TRBJ2-3
abundance: -

CDR3aa: CAISENRDRGEAFF
CDR3nt: TGTGCCATCAGTGAGAACCGGGACAGGGGTGAAGCTTTCTTT
v_gene: TRBV10-3
d_gene: TRBD1
j_gene: TRBJ1-1
abundance: -

CDR3aa: CAWSEVGLSTEAFF
CDR3nt: TGTGCCTGGAGTGAGGTTGGGTTGAGCACTGAAGCTTTCTTT
v_gene: TRBV30
d_gene: -
j_gene: TRBJ1-1
abundance: -

CDR3aa: CASSLDRGVNTEAFF
CDR3nt: TGTGCCAGCAGCTTGGACAGGGGGGTTAACACTGAAGCTTTCTTT
v_gene: TRBV7-6
d_gene: TRBD1
j_gene: TRBJ1-1
abundance: -

CDR3aa: CASNRASNTEAFF
CDR3nt: TGTGCCAGCAATAGGGCCTCAAACACTGAAGCTTTCTTT
v_gene: TRBV6-5
d_gene: -
j_gene: TRBJ1-1
abundance: -

CDR3aa: CASSAWDSSTDTQYF
CDR3nt: TGTGCCAGCAGCGCCTGGGACAGTAGCACAGATACGCAGTATTTT
v_gene: TRBV9
d_gene: TRBD1
j_gene: TRBJ2-3
abundance: -

CDR3aa: CASSLARVGTGELFF
CDR3nt: TGTGCCAGCAGCTTAGCCAGGGTGGGCACCGGGGAGCTGTTTTTT
v_gene: TRBV7-2
d_gene: -
j_gene: TRBJ2-2
abundance: -

CDR3aa: CSVDQGGNTIYF
CDR3nt: TGCAGCGTGGATCAGGGTGGAAACACCATATATTTT
v_gene: TRBV29-1
d_gene: -
j_gene: TRBJ1-3
abundance: -

CDR3aa: CSASVVSGEETQYF
CDR3nt: TGCAGTGCTAGTGTGGTTAGCGGGGAAGAGACCCAGTACTTC
v_gene: TRBV20-1
d_gene: TRBD2
j_gene: TRBJ2-5
abundance: -

CDR3aa: CATSNRGINVGNTIYF
CDR3nt: TGTGCCACCAGCAACAGGGGGATCAACGTTGGAAACACCATATATTTT
v_gene: TRBV15
d_gene: TRBD1
j_gene: TRBJ1-3
abundance: -

CDR3aa: CASSSTGENTEAFF
CDR3nt: TGTGCCAGCAGTTCTACAGGGGAGAACACTGAAGCTTTCTTT
v_gene: TRBV6-5
d_gene: TRBD1
j_gene: TRBJ1-1
abundance: few

CDR3aa: CASSYKGSSNQPQHF
CDR3nt: TGTGCCAGCAGTTACAAGGGCTCTAGCAATCAGCCCCAGCATTTT
v_gene: TRBV6-5
d_gene: -
j_gene: TRBJ1-5
abundance: -

CDR3aa: CASSPASTDTQYF
CDR3nt: TGTGCCAGCTCACCGGCAAGCACAGATACGCAGTATTTT
v_gene: TRBV18
d_gene: -
j_gene: TRBJ2-3
abundance: -

CDR3aa: CSAQNGQDTEAFF
CDR3nt: TGCAGCGCACAAAATGGACAGGACACTGAAGCTTTCTTT
v_gene: TRBV29-1
d_gene: TRBD1
j_gene: TRBJ1-1
abundance: -

CDR3aa: CASSVGAPDTEAFF
CDR3nt: TGTGCCAGCAGCGTAGGGGCCCCGGACACTGAAGCTTTCTTT
v_gene: TRBV9
d_gene: -
j_gene: TRBJ1-1
abundance: -

CDR3aa: CASSPNRNEQYF
CDR3nt: TGTGCCAGCTCACCGAACCGGAACGAGCAGTACTTC
v_gene: TRBV18
d_gene: -
j_gene: TRBJ2-7
abundance: -

CDR3aa: CASSLTGGPTVLGYTF
CDR3nt: TGTGCCAGCAGCTTAACTGGTGGGCCCACGGTCTTAGGCTACACCTTC
v_gene: TRBV7-3
d_gene: -
j_gene: TRBJ1-2
abundance: -

CDR3aa: CASSLGRQGTIYF
CDR3nt: TGTGCCAGCAGCCTGGGGCGACAGGGCACCATATATTTT
v_gene: TRBV5-6
d_gene: TRBD1
j_gene: TRBJ1-3
abundance: -

CDR3aa: CASSWDRVNYNEQFF
CDR3nt: TGTGCCAGCAGCTGGGACAGGGTAAACTACAATGAGCAGTTCTTC
v_gene: TRBV27
d_gene: TRBD1
j_gene: TRBJ2-1
abundance: once

CDR3aa: CASSSPEGEPYNSPLHF
CDR3nt: TGTGCCAGCAGTTCCCCGGAGGGGGAGCCCTATAATTCACCCCTCCACTTT
v_gene: TRBV27
d_gene: -
j_gene: TRBJ1-6
abundance: -

CDR3aa: CASILGGRDTQYF
CDR3nt: TGTGCCAGCATCCTAGGGGGTAGAGATACGCAGTATTTT
v_gene: TRBV28
d_gene: -
j_gene: TRBJ2-3
abundance: -

CDR3aa: CASSLSRDRNYGYTF
CDR3nt: TGTGCCAGCAGCTTGTCCCGGGACAGGAACTATGGCTACACCTTC
v_gene: TRBV7-3
d_gene: TRBD1
j_gene: TRBJ1-2
abundance: -